This T cell receptor beta chain derives from a study of blood T cell repertoires in COVID-19. Study summary: COVID-19 samples, acute and convalescent, were from the United States, Italy and Spain.

The germline V gene has CDR1 MNHEY and CDR2 SMNVEV (reference sequence). The CDR3 is 17 amino acids. V lost 1 base to trimming and J lost 6 bases, with 18 bases between them. Authors' methods: Estimation of nucleated cell counts was performed using reference gene primer amplification. Assay: immunoSEQ multiplex PCR; the TCRdb copy retains only in-frame clones and omits some. V and J calls plus clone size are reproduced from that table; the DNA served to infer D and trimming. The repertoire includes 200,000 to 300,000 clones, around 88% of them detected once, and 0.95% to 1.5% sits in the top ten. The chain has TRBV27 and TRBJ2-2; possibly TRBD1 for D (5 bases). This receptor was identified in a woman between 40 and 55 years old with acute COVID-19. The sequencing sample was made of PBMCs or T cells enriched from blood (not recorded which). This chain's CDR3 is CASSLFSVQGTSGELFF. The CDR3 coding sequence is TGTGCCAGCAGTTTATTTTCGGTGCAGGGAACGTCCGGGGAGCTGTTTTTT.